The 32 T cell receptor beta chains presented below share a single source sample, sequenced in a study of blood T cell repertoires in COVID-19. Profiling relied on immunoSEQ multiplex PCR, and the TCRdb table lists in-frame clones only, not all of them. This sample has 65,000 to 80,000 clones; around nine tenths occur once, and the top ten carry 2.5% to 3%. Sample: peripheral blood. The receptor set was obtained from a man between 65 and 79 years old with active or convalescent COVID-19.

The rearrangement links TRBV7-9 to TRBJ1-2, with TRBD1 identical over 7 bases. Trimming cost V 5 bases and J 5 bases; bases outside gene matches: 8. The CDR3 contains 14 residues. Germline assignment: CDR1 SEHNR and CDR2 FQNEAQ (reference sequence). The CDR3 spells CASSGMGQFYGYTF. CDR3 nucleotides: TGTGCCAGCAGCGGTATGGGACAGTTTTATGGCTACACCTTC.

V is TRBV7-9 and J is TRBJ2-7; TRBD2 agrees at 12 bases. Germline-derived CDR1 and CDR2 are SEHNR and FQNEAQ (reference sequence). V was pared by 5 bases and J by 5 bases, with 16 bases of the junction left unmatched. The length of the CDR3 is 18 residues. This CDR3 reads CASSRLLAGGPSPHEQYF. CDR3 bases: TGTGCCAGCAGCCGTCTCCTAGCGGGGGGGCCTTCGCCCCACGAGCAGTACTTC.

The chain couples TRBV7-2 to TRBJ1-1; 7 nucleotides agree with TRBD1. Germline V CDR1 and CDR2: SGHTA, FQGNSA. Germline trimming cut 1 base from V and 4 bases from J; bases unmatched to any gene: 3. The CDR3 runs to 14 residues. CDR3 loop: CASSLGRGSTEAFF. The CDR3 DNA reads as TGTGCCAGCAGCTTAGGCAGGGGGAGCACTGAAGCTTTCTTT. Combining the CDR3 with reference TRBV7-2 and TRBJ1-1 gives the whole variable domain GAGVSQSPSNKVTEKGKDVELRCDPISGHTALYWYRQSLGQGLEFLIYFQGNSAPDKSGLPSDRFSAERTGGSVSTLTIQRTQQEDSAVYLCASSLGRGSTEAFFGQGTRLTVV.

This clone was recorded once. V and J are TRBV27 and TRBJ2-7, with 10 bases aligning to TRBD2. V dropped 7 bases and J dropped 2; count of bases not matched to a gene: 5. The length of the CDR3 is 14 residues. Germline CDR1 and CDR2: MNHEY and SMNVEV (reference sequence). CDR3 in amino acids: CASTSSGRAYEQYF. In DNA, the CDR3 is TGTGCCAGCACCTCCAGCGGGAGGGCCTACGAGCAGTACTTC.

Written as DNA, the CDR3 is TGTGCCAGCAGTTTACCGTTTTCCTACAATGAGCAGTTCTTC. It yields the protein CASSLPFSYNEQFF. This chain connects TRBV28 to TRBJ2-1; D unresolved. The germline CDR1 and CDR2 sequences are MDHEN and SYDVKM. V lost 2 bases and J 1 base, leaving 6 bases between the germline ends. The CDR3 extends over 14 amino acids.

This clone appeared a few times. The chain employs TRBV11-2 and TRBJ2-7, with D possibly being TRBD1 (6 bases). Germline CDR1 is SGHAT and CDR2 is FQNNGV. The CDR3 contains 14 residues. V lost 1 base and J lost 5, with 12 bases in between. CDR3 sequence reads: CASSLAGGWDEQYF. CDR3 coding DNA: TGTGCCAGCAGCTTAGCTGGGGGCTGGGACGAGCAGTACTTC.

This chain's CDR3 is CASSYGQGSGNTIYF. The CDR3 DNA reads TGTGCCAGCAGTTACGGACAGGGTTCTGGAAACACCATATATTTT. The chain uses TRBV6-5 and TRBJ1-3; 8 bases fit TRBD1. With 2 bases clipped from V and 1 base from J, the junction kept 1 base outside the gene matches. Looked up from germline, CDR1 is MNHEY and CDR2 is SVGAGI. CDR3 length: 15 amino acids.

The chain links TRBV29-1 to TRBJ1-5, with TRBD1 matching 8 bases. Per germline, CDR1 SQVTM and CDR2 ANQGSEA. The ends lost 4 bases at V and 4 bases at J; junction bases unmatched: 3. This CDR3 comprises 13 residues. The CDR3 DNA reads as TGCAGCGTTGGAGGACAGGGAAATCAGCCCCAGCATTTT. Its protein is CSVGGQGNQPQHF. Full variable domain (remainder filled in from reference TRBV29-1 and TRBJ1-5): SAVISQKPSRDICQRGTSLTIQCQVDSQVTMMFWYRQQPGQSLTLIATANQGSEATYESGFVIDKFPISRPNLTFSTLTVSNMSPEDSSIYLCSVGGQGNQPQHFGDGTRLSIL.

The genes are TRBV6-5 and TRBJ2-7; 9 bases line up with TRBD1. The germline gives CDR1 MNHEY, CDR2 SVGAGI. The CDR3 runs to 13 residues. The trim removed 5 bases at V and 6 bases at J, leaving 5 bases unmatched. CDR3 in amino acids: CASSLLDRGEQYF. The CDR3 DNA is TGTGCCAGCAGTCTTCTGGACAGGGGCGAGCAGTACTTC.

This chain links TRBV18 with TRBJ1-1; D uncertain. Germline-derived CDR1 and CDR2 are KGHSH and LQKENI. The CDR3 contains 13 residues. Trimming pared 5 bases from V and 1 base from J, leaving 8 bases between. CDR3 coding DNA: TGTGCCAGCTCATATCAAGCGAACACTGAAGCTTTCTTT. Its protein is CASSYQANTEAFF. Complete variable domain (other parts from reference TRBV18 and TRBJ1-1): NAGVMQNPRHLVRRRGQEARLRCSPMKGHSHVYWYRQLPEEGLKFMVYLQKENIIDESGMPKERFSAEFPKEGPSILRIQQVVRGDSAAYFCASSYQANTEAFFGQGTRLTVV.

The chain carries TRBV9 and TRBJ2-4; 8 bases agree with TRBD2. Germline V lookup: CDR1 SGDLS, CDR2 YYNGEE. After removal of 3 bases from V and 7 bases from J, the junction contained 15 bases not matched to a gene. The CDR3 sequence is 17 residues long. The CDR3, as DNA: TGTGCCAGCAGCGCAAAACTCCGAGCGGGAGCGGACAACATTCAGTACTTC. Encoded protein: CASSAKLRAGADNIQYF.

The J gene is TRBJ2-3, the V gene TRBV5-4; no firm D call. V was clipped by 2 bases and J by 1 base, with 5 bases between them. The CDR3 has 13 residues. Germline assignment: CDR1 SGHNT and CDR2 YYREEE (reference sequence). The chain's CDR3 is CASSLRGTDTQYF. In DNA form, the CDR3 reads TGTGCCAGCAGCTTACGCGGCACAGATACGCAGTATTTT.

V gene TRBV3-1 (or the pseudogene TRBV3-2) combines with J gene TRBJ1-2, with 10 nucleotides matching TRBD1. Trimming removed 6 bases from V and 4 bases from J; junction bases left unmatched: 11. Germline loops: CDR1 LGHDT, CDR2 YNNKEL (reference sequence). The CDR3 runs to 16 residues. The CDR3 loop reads CASSRFSGTGAYGYTF. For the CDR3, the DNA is TGTGCCAGCAGTCGATTCTCCGGGACAGGGGCCTATGGCTACACCTTC.

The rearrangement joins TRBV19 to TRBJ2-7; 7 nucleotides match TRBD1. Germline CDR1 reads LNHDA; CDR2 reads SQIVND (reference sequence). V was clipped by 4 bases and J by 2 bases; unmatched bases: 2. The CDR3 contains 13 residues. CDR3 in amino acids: CASSSQGAYEQYF. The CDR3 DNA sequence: TGTGCCAGTAGTAGTCAGGGGGCCTACGAGCAGTACTTC.

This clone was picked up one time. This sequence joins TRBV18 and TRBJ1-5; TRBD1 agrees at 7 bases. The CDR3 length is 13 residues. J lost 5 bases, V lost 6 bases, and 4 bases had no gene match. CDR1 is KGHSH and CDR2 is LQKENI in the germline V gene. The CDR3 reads CASSGQGDQPQHF. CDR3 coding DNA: TGTGCCAGCTCGGGGCAGGGGGATCAGCCCCAGCATTTT. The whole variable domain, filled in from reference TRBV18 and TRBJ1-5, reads NAGVMQNPRHLVRRRGQEARLRCSPMKGHSHVYWYRQLPEEGLKFMVYLQKENIIDESGMPKERFSAEFPKEGPSILRIQQVVRGDSAAYFCASSGQGDQPQHFGDGTRLSIL.

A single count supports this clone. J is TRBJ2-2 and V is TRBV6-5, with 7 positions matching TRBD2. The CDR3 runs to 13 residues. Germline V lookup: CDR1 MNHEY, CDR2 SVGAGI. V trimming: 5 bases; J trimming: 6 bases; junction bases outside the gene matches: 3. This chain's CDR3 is CASSPRGAGELFF. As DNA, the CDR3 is TGTGCCAGCAGTCCTCGGGGGGCCGGGGAGCTGTTTTTT.

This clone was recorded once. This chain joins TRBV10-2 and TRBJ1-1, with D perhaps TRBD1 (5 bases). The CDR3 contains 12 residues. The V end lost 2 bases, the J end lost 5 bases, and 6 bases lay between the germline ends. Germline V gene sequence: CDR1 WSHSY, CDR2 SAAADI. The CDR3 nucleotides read TGCGCCAGCAGTGAGAGGGGAACTGAAGCTTTCTTT. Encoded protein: CASSERGTEAFF.

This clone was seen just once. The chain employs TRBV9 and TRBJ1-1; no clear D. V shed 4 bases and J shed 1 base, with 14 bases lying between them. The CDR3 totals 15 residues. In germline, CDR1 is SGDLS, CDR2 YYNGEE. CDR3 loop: CASSPRGGKNTEAFF. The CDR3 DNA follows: TGTGCCAGCAGCCCCCGTGGCGGGAAGAACACTGAAGCTTTCTTT.

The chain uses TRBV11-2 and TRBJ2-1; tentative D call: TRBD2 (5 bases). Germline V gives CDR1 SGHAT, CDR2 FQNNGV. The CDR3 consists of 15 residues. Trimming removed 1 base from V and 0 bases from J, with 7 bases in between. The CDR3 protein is CASSLAGSSYNEQFF. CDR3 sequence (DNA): TGTGCCAGCAGCTTAGCGGGGTCCTCCTACAATGAGCAGTTCTTC.

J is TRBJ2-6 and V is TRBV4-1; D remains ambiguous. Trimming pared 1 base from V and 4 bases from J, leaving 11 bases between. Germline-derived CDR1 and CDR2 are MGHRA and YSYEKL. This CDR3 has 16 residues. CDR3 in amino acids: CASSQVQATGANVLTF. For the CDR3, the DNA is TGCGCCAGCAGCCAAGTTCAGGCTACCGGGGCCAACGTCCTGACTTTC.

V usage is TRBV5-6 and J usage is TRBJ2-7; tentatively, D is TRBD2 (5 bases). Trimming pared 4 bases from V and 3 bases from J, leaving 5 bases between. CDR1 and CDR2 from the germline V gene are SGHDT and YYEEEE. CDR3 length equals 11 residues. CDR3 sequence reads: CASSRDYEQYF. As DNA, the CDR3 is TGTGCCAGCAGCCGGGACTACGAGCAGTACTTC.

For the CDR3, the DNA is TGCGCCAGCAGCCAGCCCACGGGGGTCCACGAAGCTTTCTTT. Its protein is CASSQPTGVHEAFF. The chain combines TRBV4-1 with TRBJ1-1, with D possibly matching TRBD1 (5 bases). The CDR3 spans 14 residues. Per germline, CDR1 MGHRA and CDR2 YSYEKL. V shed 3 bases and J shed 8 bases, with 16 bases lying between them.

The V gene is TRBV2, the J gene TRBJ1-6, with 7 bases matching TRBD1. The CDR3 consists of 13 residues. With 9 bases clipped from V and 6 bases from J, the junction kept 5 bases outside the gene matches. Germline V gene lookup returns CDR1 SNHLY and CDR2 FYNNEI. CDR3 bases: TGTGCCAGTGCCGACAGGGTTAATTCACCCCTCCACTTT. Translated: CASADRVNSPLHF. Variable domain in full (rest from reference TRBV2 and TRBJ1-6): EPEVTQTPSHQVTQMGQEVILRCVPISNHLYFYWYRQILGQKVEFLVSFYNNEISEKSEIFDDQFSVERPDGSNFTLKIRSTKLEDSAMYFCASADRVNSPLHFGNGTRLTVT.

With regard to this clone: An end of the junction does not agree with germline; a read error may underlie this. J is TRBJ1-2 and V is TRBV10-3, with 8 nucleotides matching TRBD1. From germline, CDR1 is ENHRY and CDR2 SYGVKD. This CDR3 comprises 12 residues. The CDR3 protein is CAISEPGQASLF. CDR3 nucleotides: TGTGCCATCAGTGAGCCGGGACAGGCCTCTCTCTTC.

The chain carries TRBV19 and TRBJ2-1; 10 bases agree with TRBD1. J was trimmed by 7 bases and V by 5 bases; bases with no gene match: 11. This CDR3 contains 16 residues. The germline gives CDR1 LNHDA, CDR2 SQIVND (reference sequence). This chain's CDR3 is CASSSRQGATLNEQFF. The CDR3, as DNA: TGTGCCAGTAGTTCTAGACAGGGGGCTACTTTGAATGAGCAGTTCTTC.

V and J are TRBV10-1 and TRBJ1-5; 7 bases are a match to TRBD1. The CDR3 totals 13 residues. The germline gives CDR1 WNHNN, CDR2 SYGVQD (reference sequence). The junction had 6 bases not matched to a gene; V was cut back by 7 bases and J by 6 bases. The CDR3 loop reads CASKRRGRQPQHF. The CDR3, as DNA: TGCGCCAGCAAGAGGAGGGGGCGTCAGCCCCAGCATTTT.

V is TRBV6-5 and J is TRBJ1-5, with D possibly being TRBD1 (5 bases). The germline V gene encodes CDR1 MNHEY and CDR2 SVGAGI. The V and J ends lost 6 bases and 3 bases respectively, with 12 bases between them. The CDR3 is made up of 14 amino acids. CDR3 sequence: CASSLTDTNQPQHF. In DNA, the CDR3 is TGTGCCAGCAGCCTGACAGATACCAATCAGCCCCAGCATTTT.

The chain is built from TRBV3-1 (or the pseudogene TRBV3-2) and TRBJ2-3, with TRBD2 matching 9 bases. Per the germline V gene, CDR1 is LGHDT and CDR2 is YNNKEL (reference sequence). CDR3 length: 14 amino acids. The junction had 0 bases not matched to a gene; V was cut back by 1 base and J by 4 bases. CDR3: CASSQGGGADTQYF. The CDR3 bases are TGTGCCAGCAGCCAAGGCGGGGGGGCAGATACGCAGTATTTT.

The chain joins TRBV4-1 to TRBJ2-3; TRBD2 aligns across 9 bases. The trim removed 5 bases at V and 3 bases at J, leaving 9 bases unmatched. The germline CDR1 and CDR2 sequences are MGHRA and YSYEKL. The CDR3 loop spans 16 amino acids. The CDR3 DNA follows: TGCGCCAGCAGCGCCGCGGGCGGGAGGGGTACAGATACGCAGTATTTT. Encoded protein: CASSAAGGRGTDTQYF.

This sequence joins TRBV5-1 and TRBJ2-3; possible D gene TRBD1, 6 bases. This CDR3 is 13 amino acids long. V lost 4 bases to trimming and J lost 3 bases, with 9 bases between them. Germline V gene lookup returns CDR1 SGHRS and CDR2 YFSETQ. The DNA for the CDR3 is TGCGCCAGCAGCCCAGGACAGACAGATACGCAGTATTTT. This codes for CASSPGQTDTQYF.

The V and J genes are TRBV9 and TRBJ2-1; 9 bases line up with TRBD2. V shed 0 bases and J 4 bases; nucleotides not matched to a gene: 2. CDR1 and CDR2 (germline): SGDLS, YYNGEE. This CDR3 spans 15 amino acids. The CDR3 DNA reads TGTGCCAGCAGCGTAGGCGGGAGGGGATACAATGAGCAGTTCTTC. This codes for CASSVGGRGYNEQFF. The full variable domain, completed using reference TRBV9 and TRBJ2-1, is DSGVTQTPKHLITATGQRVTLRCSPRSGDLSVYWYQQSLDQGLQFLIQYYNGEERAKGNILERFSAQQFPDLHSELNLSSLELGDSALYFCASSVGGRGYNEQFFGPGTRLTVL.

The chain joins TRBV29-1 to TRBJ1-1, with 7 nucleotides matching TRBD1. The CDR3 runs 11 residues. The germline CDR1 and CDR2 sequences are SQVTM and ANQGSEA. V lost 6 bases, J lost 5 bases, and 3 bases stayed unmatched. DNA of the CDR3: TGCAGCGTCAACAGGGGTACTGAAGCTTTCTTT. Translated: CSVNRGTEAFF. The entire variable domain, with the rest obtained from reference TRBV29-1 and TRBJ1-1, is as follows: SAVISQKPSRDICQRGTSLTIQCQVDSQVTMMFWYRQQPGQSLTLIATANQGSEATYESGFVIDKFPISRPNLTFSTLTVSNMSPEDSSIYLCSVNRGTEAFFGQGTRLTVV.